This TCR beta chain was recorded in a study of neoadjuvant nivolumab and ipilimumab in lung cancer. Germline values: CDR1 SGHTA, CDR2 FQGTGA. This CDR3 comprises 15 residues. V was clipped by 3 bases and J by 4 bases, with 12 bases between them. Clones were read by immunoSEQ multiplex PCR, and TCRdb kept only the in-frame ones, dropping some. The sample consists of about 12,000 clones, roughly 95% of them appearing once. This TCR was recovered from an adult with non-small cell lung cancer. This sample comprised peripheral blood, obtained after neoadjuvant nivolumab, alone or with ipilimumab, at or shortly before surgery. The V and J genes are TRBV7-3 and TRBJ2-2; D is possibly TRBD1 (5 bases). Here the CDR3 reads CASSFSGQGTGELFF. The CDR3 coding sequence is TGTGCCAGCAGCTTTAGTGGCCAGGGCACCGGGGAGCTGTTTTTT.